This T cell receptor beta chain was observed in a study of blood T cell repertoires in COVID-19. Study-level information: Donors in the United States, Italy and Spain gave samples during acute or convalescent COVID-19. PBMCs, B-cell-depleted T cells, or T cells provided the cDNA or gDNA that made up the material.

This clone was found a few times. In the study's own analysis: Amplified reference gene primers provided the basis for estimating nucleated cell counts. Here immunoSEQ multiplex PCR was the method, and the copy in TCRdb shows in-frame clones only, minus some. The V and J calls and clone size are taken from that table; D and trimming were inferred from the DNA. Here the sample spans just over 650,000 clones, more than 80% being singletons. The CDR3 runs 15 residues. V was trimmed by 6 bases and J by 3 bases, leaving 17 bases between them. CDR1 is MNHEY, CDR2 SVGAGI, per germline. V and J are TRBV6-5 and TRBJ1-2; tentative D call: TRBD1 (6 bases). This receptor was obtained from a woman aged 18-35 years with acute or convalescent COVID-19. The sample taken for sequencing was peripheral blood. The CDR3, as DNA: TGTGCCAGCAGCTCCAACAGGGTTTTTTACTATGGCTACACCTTC. This encodes CASSSNRVFYYGYTF.